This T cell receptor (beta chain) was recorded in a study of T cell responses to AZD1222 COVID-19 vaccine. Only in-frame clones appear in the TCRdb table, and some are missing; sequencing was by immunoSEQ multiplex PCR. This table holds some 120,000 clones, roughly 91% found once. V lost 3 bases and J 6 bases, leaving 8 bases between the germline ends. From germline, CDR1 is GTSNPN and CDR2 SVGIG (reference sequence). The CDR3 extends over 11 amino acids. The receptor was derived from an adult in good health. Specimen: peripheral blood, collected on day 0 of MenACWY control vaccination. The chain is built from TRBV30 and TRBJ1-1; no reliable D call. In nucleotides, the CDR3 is TGTGCCTGGAGCCTGAATTCTGAAGCTTTCTTT. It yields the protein CAWSLNSEAFF.